The rows below give T cell receptor beta chains drawn from one sample of a study of T cells in Graves' hyperthyroidism and ophthalmopathy. TCRdb redid the calling of the multiplex PCR reads with MiXCR, one entry per CDR3 protein. The sample has 650,000 to 850,000 distinct CDR3 sequences, over 15% seen once. The sample comprised blood. Source of these receptors: a woman in her forties or fifties with Graves' hyperthyroidism that later progressed to Graves' ophthalmopathy. Both conserved end residues are part of each CDR3. Fields, in order: clone size, V gene, J gene, D gene, CDR3 protein, CDR3 DNA. D genes are given only for firm matches. For some rows the clone size is stated as once, few or many, or as a class when expanded; others skip it.

size: many; V: TRBV11-3; J: TRBJ2-5; D: NA; CDR3: CASSLGPVQETQYF; DNA: TGTGCCAGCAGCTTAGGCCCAGTCCAAGAGACCCAGTACTTC
size: NA; V: TRBV7-7; J: TRBJ2-5; D: TRBD2; CDR3: CASSVASGGEIQYF; DNA: TGTGCTAGCAGCGTCGCTAGCGGGGGGGAGATCCAGTACTTC
size: many; V: TRBV20-1; J: TRBJ2-4; D: NA; CDR3: CSARRDTSSNIQYF; DNA: TGCAGTGCTAGAAGAGACACCTCTTCCAACATTCAGTACTTC
size: NA; V: TRBV7-9; J: TRBJ1-4; D: NA; CDR3: CASSWNVEYVFF; DNA: TGTGCCAGCAGTTGGAATGTGGAGTACGTGTTTTTT
size: NA; V: TRBV29-1; J: TRBJ1-2; D: NA; CDR3: CSVLAGLNYGYTF; DNA: TGCAGCGTCCTAGCCGGACTGAACTATGGCTACACCTTC
size: NA; V: TRBV6-2/TRBV6-3; J: TRBJ2-7; D: TRBD1; CDR3: CASSYRGLRYEQYF; DNA: TGTGCCAGCAGTTACAGGGGGCTTCGGTACGAGCAGTACTTC
size: NA; V: TRBV24-1; J: TRBJ1-3; D: NA; CDR3: CATSDSDGSSGNTIYF; DNA: TGTGCCACCAGTGATTCGGACGGTTCCTCTGGAAACACCATATATTTT
size: NA; V: TRBV6-5; J: TRBJ2-6; D: NA; CDR3: CASSYFTGIGANVLTF; DNA: TGTGCCAGCAGTTACTTTACAGGGATTGGGGCCAACGTCCTGACTTTC
size: NA; V: TRBV5-4; J: TRBJ1-2; D: TRBD1; CDR3: CASSLWGAGGAGYTF; DNA: TGTGCCAGCAGCTTGTGGGGGGCAGGGGGCGCTGGCTACACCTTC
size: NA; V: TRBV20-1; J: TRBJ2-1; D: TRBD2; CDR3: CSARVGVAGREFF; DNA: TGCAGTGCTAGAGTCGGGGTGGCGGGGAGGGAGTTCTTC
size: NA; V: TRBV12-3/TRBV12-4; J: TRBJ1-1; D: NA; CDR3: CASSLSGARSRAFF; DNA: TGTGCCAGCAGTTTATCAGGGGCTCGGAGTCGAGCTTTCTTT
size: NA; V: TRBV11-3; J: TRBJ2-2; D: TRBD2; CDR3: CASSLDGTRYTGELFF; DNA: TGTGCCAGCAGCCTCGACGGGACTAGATACACCGGGGAGCTGTTTTTT
size: NA; V: TRBV5-1; J: TRBJ2-1; D: TRBD2; CDR3: CASSGGTSRYNEQFF; DNA: TGCGCCAGCAGCGGGGGGACTAGCCGGTACAATGAGCAGTTCTTC
size: few; V: TRBV7-9; J: TRBJ2-4; D: NA; CDR3: CASSSLWGRNIQYF; DNA: TGTGCCAGCAGCTCGCTCTGGGGGAGAAACATTCAGTACTTC
size: few; V: TRBV20-1; J: TRBJ2-5; D: TRBD2; CDR3: CSARDRLAGAGETQYF; DNA: TGCAGTGCTAGAGATAGACTAGCCGGGGCGGGGGAGACCCAGTACTTC
size: many; V: TRBV12-3/TRBV12-4; J: TRBJ1-4; D: NA; CDR3: CASSLAAGEKLFF; DNA: TGTGCCAGCAGTTTAGCGGCCGGCGAAAAACTGTTTTTT
size: NA; V: TRBV6-1; J: TRBJ2-2; D: TRBD2; CDR3: CASKTSGGRTGELFF; DNA: TGTGCCAGCAAGACTAGCGGGGGAAGAACCGGGGAGCTGTTTTTT
size: NA; V: TRBV7-2; J: TRBJ2-4; D: NA; CDR3: CASSLDKVENIQYF; DNA: TGTGCCAGCAGCTTAGATAAGGTCGAAAACATTCAGTACTTC
size: few; V: TRBV28; J: TRBJ1-5; D: NA; CDR3: CASSRRGLWNQPQHF; DNA: TGTGCCAGCAGCCGCCGGGGGCTTTGGAATCAGCCCCAGCATTTT
size: many; V: TRBV18; J: TRBJ1-3; D: TRBD1; CDR3: CASSPRSGGNSGNTIYF; DNA: TGTGCCAGCTCACCTCGCTCAGGGGGAAACTCTGGAAACACCATATATTTT
size: few; V: TRBV6-1; J: TRBJ1-2; D: NA; CDR3: CASTGIYGYTF; DNA: TGTGCCAGCACAGGGATCTATGGCTACACCTTC
size: many; V: TRBV20-1; J: TRBJ1-1; D: NA; CDR3: CSAPGRTALNTEAFF; DNA: TGCAGTGCCCCGGGGCGTACTGCCTTGAACACTGAAGCTTTCTTT
size: many; V: TRBV2; J: TRBJ1-2; D: TRBD1; CDR3: CASRPQTGTDYGYTF; DNA: TGTGCCAGCAGACCACAGACCGGGACAGACTATGGCTACACCTTC
size: NA; V: TRBV6-6; J: TRBJ1-5; D: NA; CDR3: CASSYSSANQPQHF; DNA: TGTGCCAGCAGTTACTCGTCAGCGAATCAGCCCCAGCATTTT
size: NA; V: TRBV6-8; J: TRBJ1-1; D: NA; CDR3: CATDPRSGTEAFF; DNA: TGTGCCACCGACCCTCGGAGCGGCACTGAAGCTTTCTTT
size: few; V: TRBV12-3/TRBV12-4; J: TRBJ2-2; D: NA; CDR3: CASSSPTGFSTTGELFF; DNA: TGTGCCAGCAGTTCTCCCACAGGGTTTAGTACCACCGGGGAGCTGTTTTTT
size: NA; V: TRBV9; J: TRBJ2-3; D: NA; CDR3: CASSPSMDTQYF; DNA: TGTGCCAGCAGCCCCAGCATGGATACGCAGTATTTT
size: NA; V: TRBV3-1; J: TRBJ2-2; D: NA; CDR3: CASSQDGPPGPNTGELFF; DNA: TGTGCCAGCAGCCAAGACGGCCCTCCGGGACCCAACACCGGGGAGCTGTTTTTT
size: NA; V: TRBV6-4; J: TRBJ1-1; D: NA; CDR3: CASRKTDGNTEAFF; DNA: TGTGCCAGCAGAAAAACCGACGGGAACACTGAAGCTTTCTTT
size: many; V: TRBV30; J: TRBJ1-2; D: NA; CDR3: CAWSKGHDGYTF; DNA: TGTGCCTGGAGTAAGGGACATGATGGCTACACCTTC
size: many; V: TRBV7-2; J: TRBJ2-3; D: NA; CDR3: CASSSDRTTDTQYF; DNA: TGTGCCAGCAGCTCCGACAGGACCACAGATACGCAGTATTTT
size: once; V: TRBV4-2; J: TRBJ1-1; D: NA; CDR3: CASSPRLGVEAFF; DNA: TGTGCCAGCAGCCCCAGGTTAGGTGTTGAAGCTTTCTTT
size: NA; V: TRBV28; J: TRBJ2-7; D: NA; CDR3: CASRALTRDGPAEQYF; DNA: TGTGCCAGCAGAGCTCTGACTAGGGATGGACCCGCCGAGCAGTACTTC
size: many; V: TRBV3-1; J: TRBJ1-2; D: NA; CDR3: CASSQENRVSYGYTF; DNA: TGTGCCAGCAGCCAAGAGAACAGGGTCTCCTATGGCTACACCTTC
size: few; V: TRBV19; J: TRBJ1-4; D: TRBD1; CDR3: CASSIWAGGEKLFF; DNA: TGTGCCAGTAGTATCTGGGCAGGGGGAGAAAAACTGTTTTTT
size: NA; V: TRBV7-6; J: TRBJ1-1; D: TRBD1; CDR3: CASSSGQGVMNTEAFF; DNA: TGTGCCAGCAGCTCCGGACAGGGAGTGATGAACACTGAAGCTTTCTTT
size: NA; V: TRBV7-3; J: TRBJ2-5; D: NA; CDR3: CASRSTDFQETQYF; DNA: TGTGCCAGCAGGTCGACGGATTTCCAAGAGACCCAGTACTTC
size: NA; V: TRBV7-3; J: TRBJ2-1; D: TRBD1; CDR3: CASSFEQGNEQFF; DNA: TGTGCCAGCAGCTTTGAACAGGGGAATGAGCAGTTCTTC
size: few; V: TRBV6-1; J: TRBJ2-7; D: NA; CDR3: CASSYTRQEQYF; DNA: TGTGCCAGCAGTTACACAAGACAGGAGCAGTACTTC
size: few; V: TRBV3-1; J: TRBJ2-7; D: NA; CDR3: CASSQESGPVYEQYF; DNA: TGTGCCAGCAGCCAAGAGTCGGGGCCGGTCTACGAGCAGTACTTC
size: NA; V: TRBV20-1; J: TRBJ2-1; D: TRBD2; CDR3: CSASPTSGGSWEQFF; DNA: TGCAGTGCTAGTCCGACTAGCGGGGGATCTTGGGAGCAGTTCTTC
size: many; V: TRBV11-2; J: TRBJ1-6; D: NA; CDR3: CASSLDHRTTLHF; DNA: TGTGCCAGCAGCTTAGATCACCGGACGACCCTCCACTTT
size: NA; V: TRBV30; J: TRBJ1-1; D: NA; CDR3: CAWSVQVGTEAFF; DNA: TGTGCCTGGAGTGTACAGGTTGGGACTGAAGCTTTCTTT
size: NA; V: TRBV6-1; J: TRBJ2-3; D: NA; CDR3: CASSDEDFYSTDTQYF; DNA: TGTGCCAGCAGTGACGAGGATTTCTATTCCACAGATACGCAGTATTTT
size: NA; V: TRBV9; J: TRBJ1-2; D: TRBD1; CDR3: CASSEQQGALGYTF; DNA: TGTGCCAGCAGCGAACAACAGGGGGCTCTTGGCTACACCTTC
size: NA; V: TRBV20-1; J: TRBJ2-7; D: TRBD1; CDR3: CSAQAGTGISGEQYF; DNA: TGCAGTGCTCAGGCTGGGACAGGGATTTCAGGCGAGCAGTACTTC
size: many; V: TRBV6-5; J: TRBJ1-1; D: NA; CDR3: CASSYKGLLTEAFF; DNA: TGTGCCAGCAGTTACAAGGGCTTACTCACTGAAGCTTTCTTT
size: NA; V: TRBV15; J: TRBJ1-5; D: NA; CDR3: CTTSSPRWGHNQPQHF; DNA: TGTACCACCAGCAGTCCCCGTTGGGGCCACAATCAGCCCCAGCATTTT
size: many; V: TRBV3-1; J: TRBJ2-3; D: TRBD2; CDR3: CASSQDQGGLGGQYF; DNA: TGTGCCAGCAGCCAAGATCAAGGGGGACTAGGTGGGCAGTATTTT
size: many; V: TRBV20-1; J: TRBJ2-5; D: TRBD2; CDR3: CSARSVAGAQETQYF; DNA: TGCAGTGCTAGATCGGTAGCGGGCGCCCAAGAGACCCAGTACTTC
size: NA; V: TRBV3-1; J: TRBJ1-1; D: TRBD1; CDR3: CASSHLTPGTGGEAFF; DNA: TGTGCCAGCAGCCATCTAACCCCCGGGACAGGGGGAGAAGCTTTCTTT
size: many; V: TRBV3-1; J: TRBJ2-2; D: NA; CDR3: CASSQLGFGELFF; DNA: TGTGCCAGCAGCCAACTCGGATTCGGGGAGCTGTTTTTT
size: many; V: TRBV20-1; J: TRBJ2-1; D: TRBD2; CDR3: CSATGTSINEQFF; DNA: TGCAGTGCAACCGGGACTAGTATCAATGAGCAGTTCTTC
size: many; V: TRBV5-1; J: TRBJ2-7; D: NA; CDR3: CASSSGSGSYEQYF; DNA: TGCGCCAGCAGCTCCGGGAGTGGATCCTACGAGCAGTACTTC
size: many; V: TRBV2; J: TRBJ2-3; D: NA; CDR3: CASSGDFSTPDTQYF; DNA: TGTGCCAGCAGTGGGGACTTCTCCACCCCAGATACGCAGTATTTT
size: NA; V: TRBV20-1; J: TRBJ1-4; D: TRBD1; CDR3: CSATPGQGGEKLFF; DNA: TGCAGTGCTACTCCGGGACAGGGAGGTGAAAAACTGTTTTTT
size: few; V: TRBV30; J: TRBJ1-4; D: NA; CDR3: CAWGRGTGGKLFF; DNA: TGTGCCTGGGGGCGCGGGACGGGTGGAAAACTGTTTTTT
size: few; V: TRBV20-1; J: TRBJ1-4; D: NA; CDR3: CSASHRVGEKLFF; DNA: TGCAGTGCTAGTCACAGGGTGGGTGAAAAACTGTTTTTT
size: NA; V: TRBV7-9; J: TRBJ1-5; D: NA; CDR3: CASSQGLSTPNQPQHF; DNA: TGTGCCAGCAGCCAGGGACTCTCAACCCCCAATCAGCCCCAGCATTTT